Listed below are T cell receptor beta chains from one sample, sequenced in a study of T cell repertoires in urothelial bladder cancer. Profiled with immunoSEQ multiplex PCR; TCRdb holds only in-frame clones, not every one. The sample lists around 12,000 clones, roughly 70% seen once, with 7% to 9.5% in the top ten. The sequenced material came from tumor-infiltrating cells from bladder cancer. The receptors shown here come from a human donor with urothelial carcinoma. Both conserved end residues are part of each CDR3. The D gene is left open where the match is weak.

V gene	D gene	J gene	CDR3 DNA	CDR3 protein
TRBV9	-	TRBJ2-5	TGTGCCAGCAGCGGTCCCCCCGGGGGACGCGAGACCCAGTACTTC	CASSGPPGGRETQYF
TRBV7-9	-	TRBJ2-1	TGTGCCAGCAGCTTAAGGTCACCTTACAATGAGCAGTTCTTC	CASSLRSPYNEQFF
TRBV6-6	-	TRBJ1-1	TGTGCCAGCAAAAGGACAGATGAAGCTTTCTTT	CASKRTDEAFF
TRBV9	TRBD1	TRBJ2-2	TGTGCCAGCAGCGTAGCTTCACCGGACAGGGTGAGAACCGGGGAGCTGTTTTTT	CASSVASPDRVRTGELFF
TRBV11-1	-	TRBJ1-2	TGTGCCAGCAGCTCATCCCCCTCCGGCTACACCTTC	CASSSSPSGYTF
TRBV7-2	TRBD1	TRBJ1-2	TGTGCCAGCAGCCCGTCCGGGACAGCCTATGGCTACACCTTC	CASSPSGTAYGYTF
TRBV29-1	TRBD2	TRBJ2-1	TGCAGCGTTGGCGTAGCGGGGGTACACAATGAGCAGTTCTTC	CSVGVAGVHNEQFF
TRBV11-3	-	TRBJ2-2	TGTGCCAGCAGCCGCTTGGGGGCGAACACCGGGGAGCTGTTTTTT	CASSRLGANTGELFF
TRBV7-6	-	TRBJ2-5	TGTGCCAGCAGCTTCTTTGTGGAGACCCAGTACTTC	CASSFFVETQYF
TRBV7-2	TRBD2	TRBJ2-5	TGTGCCAGCAGCGCTACTAGCGGGGTTGGCGAGACCCAGTACTTC	CASSATSGVGETQYF
TRBV9	-	TRBJ2-5	TGTGCCAGCAGCCGTGGGGGCGAAGAGACCCAGTACTTC	CASSRGGEETQYF
TRBV7-2	-	TRBJ2-7	TGTGCCAGCAGCTCGGCAGGGGCCTACGACGAGCAGTACTTC	CASSSAGAYDEQYF
TRBV6-1	TRBD1	TRBJ2-7	TGTGCCGGCAGACCGGGACAGGGGGAAGAGCAGTACTTC	CAGRPGQGEEQYF
TRBV5-1	TRBD1	TRBJ1-4	TGCGCCAGCAGCTTAGGGACAGGGCATGTTGCAACTAATGAAAAACTGTTTTTT	CASSLGTGHVATNEKLFF
TRBV5-6	-	TRBJ1-1	TGTGCCAGCAGCCCTAGTTTTGGGTTCCGGGCGCTGAACACTGAAGCTTTCTTT	CASSPSFGFRALNTEAFF